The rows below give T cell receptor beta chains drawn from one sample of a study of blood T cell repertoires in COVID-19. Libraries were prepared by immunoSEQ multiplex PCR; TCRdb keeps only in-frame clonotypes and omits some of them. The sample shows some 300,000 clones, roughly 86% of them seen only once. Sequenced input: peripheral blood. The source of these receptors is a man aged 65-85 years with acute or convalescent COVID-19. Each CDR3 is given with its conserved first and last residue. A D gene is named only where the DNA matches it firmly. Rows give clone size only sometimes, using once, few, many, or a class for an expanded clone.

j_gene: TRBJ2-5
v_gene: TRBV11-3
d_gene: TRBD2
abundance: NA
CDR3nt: TGTGCCAGCAGCCCGGGGGGATTCCAAGAGACCCAGTACTTC
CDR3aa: CASSPGGFQETQYF

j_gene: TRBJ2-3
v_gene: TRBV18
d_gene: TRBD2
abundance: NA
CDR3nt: TGTGCCAGCTCACACACTAATTCCTTTCGCGGGGGAAGCACAGATACGCAGTATTTT
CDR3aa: CASSHTNSFRGGSTDTQYF

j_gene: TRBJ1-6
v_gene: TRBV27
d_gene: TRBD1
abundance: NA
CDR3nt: TGTGCCAGCAGCCTGTACAGGGGGGGTAATTCACCCCTCCACTTT
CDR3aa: CASSLYRGGNSPLHF

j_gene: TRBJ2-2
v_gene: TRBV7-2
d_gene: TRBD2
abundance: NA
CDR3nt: TGTGCCAGCAGCCCGCTTAGCGGGACTTACACCGGGGAGCTGTTTTTT
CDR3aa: CASSPLSGTYTGELFF

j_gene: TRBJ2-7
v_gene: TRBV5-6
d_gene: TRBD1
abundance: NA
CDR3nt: TGTGCCAGCAGCTCAGGGGGCAGGGGAATCGAGCAGTACTTC
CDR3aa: CASSSGGRGIEQYF

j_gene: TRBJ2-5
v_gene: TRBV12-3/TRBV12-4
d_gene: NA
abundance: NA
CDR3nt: TGTGCCAGCAGTTTATGGCAGTTAGAGACCCAGTACTTC
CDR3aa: CASSLWQLETQYF

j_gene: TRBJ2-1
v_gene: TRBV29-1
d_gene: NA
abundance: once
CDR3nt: TGCAGCGTTGTGGAGGGACGAAATGAGCAGTTCTTC
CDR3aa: CSVVEGRNEQFF

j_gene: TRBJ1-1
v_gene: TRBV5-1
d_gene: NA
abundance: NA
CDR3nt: TGCGCCAGCAGCAAGGACAGTCCCACTGAAGCTTTCTTT
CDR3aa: CASSKDSPTEAFF

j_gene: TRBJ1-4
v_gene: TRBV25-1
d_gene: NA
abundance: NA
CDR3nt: TGTGCCAGCAGACCCGCGGAGGCAGTAGATAATGAAAAACTGTTTTTT
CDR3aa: CASRPAEAVDNEKLFF

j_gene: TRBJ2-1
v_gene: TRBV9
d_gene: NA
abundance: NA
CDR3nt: TGTGCCAGCAGCGTCGTCGGGGCGCGGGGTGAGCAGTTCTTC
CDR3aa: CASSVVGARGEQFF

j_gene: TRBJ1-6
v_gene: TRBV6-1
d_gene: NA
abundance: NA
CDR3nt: TGTGCCAGCAGTGAAGGAGGTCGGGGGATCAATTCACCCCTCCACTTT
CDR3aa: CASSEGGRGINSPLHF

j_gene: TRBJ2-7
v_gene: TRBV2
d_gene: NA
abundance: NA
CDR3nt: TGTGCCAGCAGTCTCGGGGGTTGGGGGCAGTACTTC
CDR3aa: CASSLGGWGQYF

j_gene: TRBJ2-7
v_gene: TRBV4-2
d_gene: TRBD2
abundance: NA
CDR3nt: TGTGCCAGCAGCCAAGAGGGACTAGCCGGCTACGAGCAGTACTTC
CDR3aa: CASSQEGLAGYEQYF

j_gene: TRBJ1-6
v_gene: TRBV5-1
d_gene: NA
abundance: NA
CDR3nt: TGCGCCAGCAGCTTGTCAGGGAATTCACCCCTCCACTTT
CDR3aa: CASSLSGNSPLHF

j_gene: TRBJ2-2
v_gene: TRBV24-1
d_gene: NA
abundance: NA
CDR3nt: TGTGCCACCAGTACCGGTCCCGGGGAGCTGTTTTTT
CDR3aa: CATSTGPGELFF

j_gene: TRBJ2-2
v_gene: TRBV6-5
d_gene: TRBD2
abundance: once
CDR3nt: TGTGCCAGCAGTTACTCGAGCGGGGGAGTTCGGGAGCTGTTTTTT
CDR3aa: CASSYSSGGVRELFF

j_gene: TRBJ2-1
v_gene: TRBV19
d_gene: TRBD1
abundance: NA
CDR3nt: TGTGCCAGTAGATTGACAGGGGGCCGCAATGAGCAGTTCTTC
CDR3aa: CASRLTGGRNEQFF

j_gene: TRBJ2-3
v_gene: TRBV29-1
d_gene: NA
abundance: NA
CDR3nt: TGCAGCGCGGGGGGCACTAGAGCAGATACGCAGTATTTT
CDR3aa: CSAGGTRADTQYF

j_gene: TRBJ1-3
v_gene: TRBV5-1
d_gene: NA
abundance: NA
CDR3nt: TGCGCCAGCAGCTTGGCCGGGGGGCTCGGAAACACCATATATTTT
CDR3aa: CASSLAGGLGNTIYF

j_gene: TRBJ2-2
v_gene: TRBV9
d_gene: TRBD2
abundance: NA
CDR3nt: TGTGCCAGCAGCAAGAGCGGGGCCTCGAACACCGGGGAGCTGTTTTTT
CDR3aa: CASSKSGASNTGELFF

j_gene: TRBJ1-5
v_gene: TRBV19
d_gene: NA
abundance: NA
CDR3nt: TGTGCCAGTAGTTTGGACAGCTACTATAGCAATCAGCCCCAGCATTTT
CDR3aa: CASSLDSYYSNQPQHF

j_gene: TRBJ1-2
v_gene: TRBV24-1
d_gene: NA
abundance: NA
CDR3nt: TGTGCCACCAGTGACCGATGGGACTGGGACCAACACTTC
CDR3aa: CATSDRWDWDQHF

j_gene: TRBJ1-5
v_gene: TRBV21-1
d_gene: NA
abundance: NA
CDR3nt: TGTGCCAGCAGCAAAGCCGACAGGTATAGCAATCAGCCCCAGCATTTT
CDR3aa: CASSKADRYSNQPQHF

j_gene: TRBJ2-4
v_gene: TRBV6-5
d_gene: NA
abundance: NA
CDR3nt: TGTGCCAGCGGCCAAGTAGCCAAAAACATTCAGTACTTC
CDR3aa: CASGQVAKNIQYF

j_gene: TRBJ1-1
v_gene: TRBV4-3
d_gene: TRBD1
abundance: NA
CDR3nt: TGCGCCAGCAGCCAGGACAGGGGTTTGGCTTTCTTT
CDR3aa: CASSQDRGLAFF

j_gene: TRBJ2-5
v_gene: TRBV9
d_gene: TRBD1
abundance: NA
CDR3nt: TGTGCCAGCAACACCGGGACAGAGCATCAAGAGACCCAGTACTTC
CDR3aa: CASNTGTEHQETQYF

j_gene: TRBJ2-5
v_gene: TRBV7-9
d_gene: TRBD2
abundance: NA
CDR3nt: TGTGCCAGCAGCCCCCTGGGCGGGGGCCAAGAGACCCAGTACTTC
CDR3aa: CASSPLGGGQETQYF

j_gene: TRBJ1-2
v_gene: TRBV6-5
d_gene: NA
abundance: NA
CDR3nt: TGTGCCACCTTACCTGGGGGGTATGACTATGGCTACACCTTC
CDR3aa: CATLPGGYDYGYTF

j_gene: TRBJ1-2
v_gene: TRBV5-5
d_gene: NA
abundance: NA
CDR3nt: TGTGCCAGCAGCTTGGTATTTGGACTACAATATGGCTACACCTTC
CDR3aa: CASSLVFGLQYGYTF

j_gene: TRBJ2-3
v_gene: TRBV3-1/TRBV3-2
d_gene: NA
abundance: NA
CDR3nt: TGTGCCAGCAGCCAAGTCGTAGATACGCAGTATTTT
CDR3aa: CASSQVVDTQYF

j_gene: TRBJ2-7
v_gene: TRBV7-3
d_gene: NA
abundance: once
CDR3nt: TGTGCCAGCAGCTTGGGGGCATCCAACGAGCAGTACTTC
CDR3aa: CASSLGASNEQYF

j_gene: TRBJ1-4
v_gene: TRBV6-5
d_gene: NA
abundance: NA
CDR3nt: TGTGCCAGCAGTTACACACACAGTTCAATTGAAAAACTGTTTTTT
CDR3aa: CASSYTHSSIEKLFF

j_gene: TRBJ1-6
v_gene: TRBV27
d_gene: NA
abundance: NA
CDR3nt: TGTGCCAGCAGTTTAATCCCGCCGGAGGGTTCTACTTCACCCCTCCACTTT
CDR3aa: CASSLIPPEGSTSPLHF

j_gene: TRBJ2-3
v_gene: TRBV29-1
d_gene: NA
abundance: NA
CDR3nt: TGCAGCGTCGATAGCGGCGCCCCCACAGATACGCAGTATTTT
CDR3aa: CSVDSGAPTDTQYF

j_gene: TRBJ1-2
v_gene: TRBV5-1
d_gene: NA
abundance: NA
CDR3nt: TGCGCCAGCAGCTTGGGGTTCGGAGACAACTATGGCTACACCTTC
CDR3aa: CASSLGFGDNYGYTF

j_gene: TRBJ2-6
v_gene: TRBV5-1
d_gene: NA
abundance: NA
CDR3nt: TGCGCCAGCACCTCTGAGCCCCGCACTGTTTTTGCCTCAGGGGCCAACGTCCTGACTTTC
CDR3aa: CASTSEPRTVFASGANVLTF

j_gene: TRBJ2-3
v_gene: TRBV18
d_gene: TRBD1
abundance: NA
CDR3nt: TGTGCCAGCTCAAGTACCGGGACAGGGACGACAGATACGCAGTATTTT
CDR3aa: CASSSTGTGTTDTQYF

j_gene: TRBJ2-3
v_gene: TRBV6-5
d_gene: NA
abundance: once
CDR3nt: TGTGCCAGCTCACAGCTGGATACGCAGTATTTT
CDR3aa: CASSQLDTQYF

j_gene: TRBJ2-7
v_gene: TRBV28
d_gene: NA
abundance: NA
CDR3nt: TGTGCCAGCAGTTTCGGTATTCTAAAGGGGCCCTACGAGCAGTACTTC
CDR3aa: CASSFGILKGPYEQYF

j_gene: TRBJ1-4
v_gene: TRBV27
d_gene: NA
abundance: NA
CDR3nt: TGTGCCAGCAGGTCGGGGTGGGGATCTGGCGCTACTAATGAAAAACTGTTTTTT
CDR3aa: CASRSGWGSGATNEKLFF

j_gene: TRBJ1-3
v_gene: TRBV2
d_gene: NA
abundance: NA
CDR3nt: TGTGCCAGCAGTGAGTACTCTGGAAACACCATATATTTT
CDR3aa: CASSEYSGNTIYF

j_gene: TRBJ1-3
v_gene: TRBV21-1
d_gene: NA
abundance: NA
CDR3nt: TGTGCCAGCAGCATTGACCGCGGGACTGGGTGTGGTACCATATATTTT
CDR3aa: CASSIDRGTGCGTIYF

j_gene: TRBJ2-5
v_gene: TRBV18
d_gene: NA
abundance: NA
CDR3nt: TGTGCCAGCTCACCACGGACCAGGGAAGAGACCCAGTACTTC
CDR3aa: CASSPRTREETQYF

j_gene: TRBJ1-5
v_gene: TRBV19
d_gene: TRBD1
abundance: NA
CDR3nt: TGTGCCAGTAGTATCGCCGTGACAGGGGAAGGGCAGCCCCAGCATTTT
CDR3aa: CASSIAVTGEGQPQHF

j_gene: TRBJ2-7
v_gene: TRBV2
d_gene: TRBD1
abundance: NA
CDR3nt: TGTGCCACGGGACAGGGGCTCTACGAGCAGTACTTC
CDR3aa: CATGQGLYEQYF

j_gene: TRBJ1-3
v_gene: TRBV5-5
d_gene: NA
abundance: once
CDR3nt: TGTGCCAGCAGCTTCCGCAGGGAAGCTGGAAACACCATATATTTT
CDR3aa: CASSFRREAGNTIYF

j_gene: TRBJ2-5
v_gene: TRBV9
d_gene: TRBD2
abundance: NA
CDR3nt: TGTGCCAGCAGTCCTTTAGCGGGAGTGGAGACCCAGTACTTC
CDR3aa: CASSPLAGVETQYF

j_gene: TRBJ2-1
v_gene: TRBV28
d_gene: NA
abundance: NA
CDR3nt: TGTGCCAGCAGTTTAACCACAGGGAACCGCTACGGGAATGAGCAGTTCTTC
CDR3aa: CASSLTTGNRYGNEQFF

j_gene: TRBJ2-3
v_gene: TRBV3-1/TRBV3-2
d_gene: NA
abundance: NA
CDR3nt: TGTGCCAGCAGCCCGAATGAGGGACAAAAGCAGTATTTT
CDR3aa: CASSPNEGQKQYF

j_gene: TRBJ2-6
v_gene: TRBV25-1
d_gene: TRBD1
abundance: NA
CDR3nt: TGTGCCAGCAGTGAGACAGGGGATGTCGGGGCCAACGTCCTGACTTTC
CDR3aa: CASSETGDVGANVLTF

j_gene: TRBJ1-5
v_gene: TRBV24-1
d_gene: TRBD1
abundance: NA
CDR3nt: TGTGCCACCAGTGATTCTCGGACAGGGGAGCCCCAGCATTTT
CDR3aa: CATSDSRTGEPQHF